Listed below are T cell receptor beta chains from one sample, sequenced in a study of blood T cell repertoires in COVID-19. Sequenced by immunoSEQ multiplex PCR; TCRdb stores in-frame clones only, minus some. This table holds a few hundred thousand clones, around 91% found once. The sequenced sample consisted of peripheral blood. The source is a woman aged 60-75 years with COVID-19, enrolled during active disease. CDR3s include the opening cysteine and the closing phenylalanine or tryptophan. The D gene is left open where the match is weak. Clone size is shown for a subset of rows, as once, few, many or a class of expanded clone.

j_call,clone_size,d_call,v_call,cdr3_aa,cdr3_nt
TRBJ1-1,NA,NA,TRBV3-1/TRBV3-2,CASSQVMGGRANTEAFF,TGTGCCAGCAGCCAAGTAATGGGGGGAAGGGCAAACACTGAAGCTTTCTTT
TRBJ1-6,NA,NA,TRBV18,CASSPPGGTPLHF,TGTGCCAGCTCACCACCGGGGGGGACACCCCTCCACTTT
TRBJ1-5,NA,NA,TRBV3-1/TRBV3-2,CASSSGTFSNQPQHF,TGTGCCAGCAGTTCAGGGACTTTTAGCAATCAGCCCCAGCATTTT
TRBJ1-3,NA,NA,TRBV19,CASSPTGEVTGNTIYF,TGTGCCAGTAGTCCGACCGGGGAGGTTACTGGAAACACCATATATTTT
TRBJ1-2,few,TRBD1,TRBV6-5,CASSFTGVGYGYTF,TGTGCCAGCAGTTTCACAGGGGTCGGGTATGGCTACACCTTC
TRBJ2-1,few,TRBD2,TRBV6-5,CASSYSGGNSYNEQFF,TGTGCCAGCAGTTATAGCGGGGGAAATTCCTACAATGAGCAGTTCTTC
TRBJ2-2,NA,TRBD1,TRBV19,CASSGGQGSPSGELFF,TGTGCCAGTAGCGGGGGACAGGGGTCCCCTTCCGGGGAGCTGTTTTTT
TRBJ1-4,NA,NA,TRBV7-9,CASSTHDISRREGGKLFF,TGTGCCAGCAGCACTCACGATATATCCCGACGGGAAGGGGGAAAACTGTTTTTT
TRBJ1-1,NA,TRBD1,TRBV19,CASSKRDRGTEAFF,TGTGCCAGTAGTAAACGGGACAGGGGCACTGAAGCTTTCTTT
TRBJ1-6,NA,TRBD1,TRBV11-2,CASSLLGQGAGSPLHF,TGTGCCAGCAGCTTGCTAGGACAGGGGGCAGGATCACCCCTCCACTTT
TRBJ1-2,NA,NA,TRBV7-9,CASSLEVGQVRGYTF,TGTGCCAGCAGCTTAGAAGTTGGTCAGGTACGAGGCTACACCTTC
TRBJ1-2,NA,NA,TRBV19,CASTLLASSYGYTF,TGTGCCAGTACCCTCCTAGCCTCATCCTATGGCTACACCTTC
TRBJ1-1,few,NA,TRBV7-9,CASSRRGLEAFF,TGTGCCAGCAGCCGCAGGGGCCTCGAAGCTTTCTTT
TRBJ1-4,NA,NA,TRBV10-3,CAISEARGVSPLKLFF,TGTGCCATCAGTGAGGCACGGGGAGTGTCACCATTGAAACTGTTTTTT
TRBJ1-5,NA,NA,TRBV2,CASTLGRQGNQPQHF,TGTGCCAGCACATTGGGCAGACAGGGCAATCAGCCCCAGCATTTT
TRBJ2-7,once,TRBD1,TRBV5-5,CASSGGTGMYEQYF,TGTGCCAGCAGCGGCGGGACAGGGATGTACGAGCAGTACTTC
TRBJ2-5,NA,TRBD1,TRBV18,CASSPRAWTGGRETQYF,TGTGCCAGCTCACCTCGGGCGTGGACAGGGGGTAGGGAGACCCAGTACTTC
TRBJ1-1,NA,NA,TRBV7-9,CASSSVNTEAFF,TGTGCCAGCAGCTCCGTAAACACTGAAGCTTTCTTT
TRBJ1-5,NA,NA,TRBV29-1,CSVGGDWEQPQHF,TGCAGCGTTGGGGGGGATTGGGAGCAGCCCCAGCATTTT
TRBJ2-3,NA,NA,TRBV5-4,CASSLASTDTQYF,TGTGCCAGCAGCTTGGCTAGCACAGATACGCAGTATTTT
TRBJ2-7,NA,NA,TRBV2,CASSQTAFEQYF,TGTGCCAGCAGCCAGACAGCTTTCGAGCAGTACTTC
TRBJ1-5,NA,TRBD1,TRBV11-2,CASSLGQGASQPQHF,TGTGCCAGCAGCTTAGGCCAGGGGGCTAGTCAGCCCCAGCATTTT
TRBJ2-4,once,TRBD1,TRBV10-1,CASKYDRGRPFDLAKNIQYF,TGCGCCAGCAAATACGACAGGGGGCGTCCCTTTGATCTAGCCAAAAACATTCAGTACTTC
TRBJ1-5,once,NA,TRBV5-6,CASSVRVGNQPQHF,TGTGCCAGCAGCGTCAGGGTTGGCAATCAGCCCCAGCATTTT
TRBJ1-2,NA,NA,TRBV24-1,CARRSREGGYTF,TGTGCCCGAAGGTCCAGGGAAGGTGGCTACACCTTC
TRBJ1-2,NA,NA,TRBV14,CASSQDWSQTGYTF,TGTGCCAGCAGCCAGGACTGGAGCCAGACCGGCTACACCTTC
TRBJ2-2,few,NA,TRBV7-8,CASSSHQGRELFF,TGTGCCAGCAGCTCCCACCAGGGCAGGGAGCTGTTTTTT
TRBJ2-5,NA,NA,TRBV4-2,CASSRGGETQYF,TGTGCCAGCAGCCGCGGAGGAGAGACCCAGTACTTC
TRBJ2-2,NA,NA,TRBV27,CASSPRGRQVGGELFF,TGTGCCAGCAGTCCCCGCGGGCGCCAAGTTGGGGGGGAGCTGTTTTTT
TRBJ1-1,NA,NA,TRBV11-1,CASSLEGDTEAFF,TGTGCCAGCAGCTTAGAGGGGGACACTGAAGCTTTCTTT
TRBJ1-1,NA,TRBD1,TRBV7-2,CASSLGQSNTEAFF,TGTGCCAGCAGCTTGGGACAGTCGAACACTGAAGCTTTCTTT
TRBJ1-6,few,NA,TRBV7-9,CASSLKRESPLHF,TGTGCCAGCAGCTTAAAGCGAGAATCACCCCTCCACTTT
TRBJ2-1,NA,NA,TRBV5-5,CASSLRLNEQFF,TGTGCCAGCAGCTTGCGTCTCAATGAGCAGTTCTTC
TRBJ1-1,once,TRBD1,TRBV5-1,CASSWVTGQGHTEAFF,TGCGCCAGCAGCTGGGTCACCGGACAGGGGCACACTGAAGCTTTCTTT
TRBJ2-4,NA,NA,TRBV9,CASSVDPGSGAARDIQYF,TGTGCCAGCAGCGTAGACCCTGGGTCAGGAGCGGCAAGAGACATTCAGTACTTC
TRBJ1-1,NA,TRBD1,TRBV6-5,CASSFIDRDTEAFF,TGTGCCAGCAGTTTCATAGACAGGGACACTGAAGCTTTCTTT
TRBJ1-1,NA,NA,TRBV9,CASSRITGDTEAFF,TGTGCCAGCAGTCGGATCACAGGAGACACTGAAGCTTTCTTT
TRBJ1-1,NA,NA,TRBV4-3,CASSQVQAREAFF,TGCGCCAGCAGCCAAGTACAGGCGAGAGAAGCTTTCTTT
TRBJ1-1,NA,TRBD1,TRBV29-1,CSVNQQGEETEAFF,TGCAGCGTAAACCAACAGGGGGAGGAGACTGAAGCTTTCTTT
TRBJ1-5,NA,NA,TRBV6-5,CASSWQGGPQHF,TGTGCCAGCTCTTGGCAGGGAGGGCCCCAGCATTTT
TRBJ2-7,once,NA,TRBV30,CAWSRRRSGAYEQYF,TGTGCCTGGAGTCGTAGGAGGTCAGGGGCCTACGAGCAGTACTTC
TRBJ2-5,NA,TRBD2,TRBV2,CASAGLAVETQYF,TGTGCCAGCGCAGGACTAGCGGTAGAGACCCAGTACTTC
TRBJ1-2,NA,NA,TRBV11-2,CASSSGPRASLGYTF,TGTGCCAGCAGCTCTGGTCCCAGGGCTTCGTTGGGCTACACCTTC
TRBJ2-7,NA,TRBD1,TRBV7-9,CASSRPGQGIYEQYF,TGTGCCAGCAGCCGTCCGGGACAGGGGATCTACGAGCAGTACTTC
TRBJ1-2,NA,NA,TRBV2,CASRVEVGINYGYTF,TGTGCCAGCAGGGTGGAGGTAGGGATTAACTATGGCTACACCTTC
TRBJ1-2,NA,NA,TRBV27,CASTPSGGTRGYTF,TGTGCCAGCACCCCATCGGGCGGGACTCGCGGCTACACCTTC
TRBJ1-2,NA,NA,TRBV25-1,CASSQTSHFVRYGYTF,TGTGCCAGCAGTCAGACAAGCCACTTTGTTCGCTATGGCTACACCTTC
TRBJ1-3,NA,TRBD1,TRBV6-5,CASLRDRGNTIYF,TGTGCCAGCCTCCGGGACAGGGGAAACACCATATATTTT